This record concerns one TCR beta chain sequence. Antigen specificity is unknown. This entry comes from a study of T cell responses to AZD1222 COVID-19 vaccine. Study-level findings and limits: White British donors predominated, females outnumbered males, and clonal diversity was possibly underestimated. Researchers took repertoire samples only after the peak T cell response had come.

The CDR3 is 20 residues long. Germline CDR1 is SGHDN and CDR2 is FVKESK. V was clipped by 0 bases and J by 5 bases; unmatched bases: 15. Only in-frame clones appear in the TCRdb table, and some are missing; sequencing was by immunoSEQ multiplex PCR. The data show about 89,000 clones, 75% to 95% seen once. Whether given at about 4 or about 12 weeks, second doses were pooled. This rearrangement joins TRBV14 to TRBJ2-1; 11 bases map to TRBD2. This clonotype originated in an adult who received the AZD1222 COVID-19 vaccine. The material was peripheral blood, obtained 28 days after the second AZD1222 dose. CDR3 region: CASSQELVAVGLAENNEQFF. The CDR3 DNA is TGTGCCAGCAGCCAAGAATTAGTAGCTGTGGGACTAGCGGAGAACAATGAGCAGTTCTTC.